This entry describes one TCR beta chain. Its target is not known. The data were obtained in a study of T cells in localized non-small cell lung cancer. Points from the study as a whole: Adjacent uninvolved lung tissue had the highest T cell clonality, exceeding tumor. Within adjacent lung there appeared a median approximately 59 of the top 100 tumor clones. Heterogeneity remains possible because sequencing was limited to only one tumor region. Blood T cell density predicted longer survival; adjacent-lung clonality, shorter.

Profiling relied on immunoSEQ multiplex PCR, and the TCRdb table lists in-frame clones only, not all of them. Here the sample spans about 62,000 clones, 75% to 85% being singletons. The sample was PBMCs, taken before any cancer treatment. The source is a man aged 35-69 years with stage II lung adenocarcinoma.

In DNA form, the CDR3 reads TGTGCCAGCAGCGTAGACGGACGCACAGATACGCAGTATTTT. This sequence encodes CASSVDGRTDTQYF. The rearrangement uses TRBV9 and TRBJ2-3; D is undetermined. This CDR3 comprises 14 residues. CDR1 and CDR2 (germline): SGDLS, YYNGEE. Trimming stripped 0 bases from V and 1 base from J, with 6 bases between.